This is a list of T cell receptor beta chains from one sample in a study of OX40 agonist ivuxolimab in advanced cancers. Repertoires were generated with immunoSEQ multiplex PCR, while TCRdb's copy carries only in-frame clones and drops some. The sample includes about 110,000 clones, 91% of them seen just once. The starting material was CD4+ or CD8+ T cells sorted from blood, obtained in a trial of the OX40 agonist ivuxolimab. Source of these receptors: an adult with an advanced solid tumor such as melanoma, head and neck, liver or kidney cancer. CDR3s include the opening cysteine and the closing phenylalanine or tryptophan. Fields, in order: V gene, clone size, D gene, J gene, CDR3 DNA, CDR3 protein. The D gene is left open where the match is weak. Clone size, where shown, is once, few, many, or a class for clones that have expanded.

TRBV5-1	-	TRBD2	TRBJ2-7	TGCGCCAGCAGCATAGCGGGAGGCCCCTACGAGCAGTACTTC	CASSIAGGPYEQYF
TRBV23-1	-	-	TRBJ2-5	TGCGCCAGCAGTCAATCTAACGGCCTCCAAGAGACCCAGTACTTC	CASSQSNGLQETQYF
TRBV7-9	-	-	TRBJ2-3	TGTGCCAGCAGCGGTGTACAGAGCACAGATACGCAGTATTTT	CASSGVQSTDTQYF
TRBV6-5	-	TRBD1	TRBJ2-1	TGTGCCAGCAATCGGGACAGGGTTAGTGAGCAGTTCTTC	CASNRDRVSEQFF
TRBV25-1	-	-	TRBJ2-2	TGTGCCAGCAGTGAACATTTAAAGAACACCGGGGAGCTGTTTTTT	CASSEHLKNTGELFF
TRBV29-1	-	-	TRBJ1-5	TGCAGCGTTGTCGGGGTAAGGGGTCAGCCCCAGCATTTT	CSVVGVRGQPQHF
TRBV2	-	TRBD2	TRBJ2-1	TGTGCCAGCAGTGGGACTAGCGGGGGACTCAATGAGCAGTTCTTC	CASSGTSGGLNEQFF
TRBV18	-	TRBD1	TRBJ1-1	TGTGCCAGCTCAATGAATGGACAGGGTAACACTGAAGCTTTCTTT	CASSMNGQGNTEAFF
TRBV6-5	-	-	TRBJ2-3	TGTGCCAGCAAGGAAACAGATACGCAGTATTTT	CASKETDTQYF
TRBV4-1	-	-	TRBJ2-7	TGCGCCAGCAGCCAAGTGGAGAACCATAACTACGAGCAGTACTTC	CASSQVENHNYEQYF
TRBV19	-	TRBD2	TRBJ2-3	TGTGCCAGTCAGACTAGCGGGGCAGATACGCAGTATTTT	CASQTSGADTQYF
TRBV18	-	-	TRBJ2-2	TGTGCCAGCTCACGAATACAGGACACCGGGGAGCTGTTTTTT	CASSRIQDTGELFF
TRBV5-8	-	TRBD2	TRBJ2-1	TGTGCCAGCAGCCGGGGGACTAGCGGGAGCGGGTTCTTC	CASSRGTSGSGFF
TRBV11-3	-	-	TRBJ2-7	TGTGCCAGCAGCTTAGCACAGCTAGATTACGAGCAGTACTTC	CASSLAQLDYEQYF
TRBV19	few	-	TRBJ2-2	TGTGCCAGTAGTACGGCTAACACCGGGGAGCTGTTTTTT	CASSTANTGELFF
TRBV13	once	TRBD1	TRBJ2-5	TGTGCCAGCAGCTTAGGGACAGGGAGAGAGACCCAGTACTTC	CASSLGTGRETQYF
TRBV9	-	-	TRBJ2-5	TGTGCCAGCAGCCGAAGATCAAGCAGGGGGGCTTTAGAGACCCAGTACTTC	CASSRRSSRGALETQYF
TRBV5-1	-	TRBD1	TRBJ2-2	TGCGCCAGCAGCTCGCACCCGGGACAGGGGGCGCCCGGGGAGCTGTTTTTT	CASSSHPGQGAPGELFF
TRBV7-2	few	-	TRBJ2-1	TGTGCCAGCAGCTTAGCGGGAGGACGAACCTACAATGAGCAGTTCTTC	CASSLAGGRTYNEQFF
TRBV10-3	-	TRBD2	TRBJ2-3	TGTGCCACACAACGGGCGGGTCCTAGCGGATCAGATACGCAGTATTTT	CATQRAGPSGSDTQYF
TRBV1	-	-	TRBJ1-5	TGCACCAGCAGCCAAGATACCGGGGTAGGCAATCAGCCCCAGCATTTT	CTSSQDTGVGNQPQHF
TRBV19	once	-	TRBJ1-2	TGTGCCAGTACTCTTGGACCCGCTAACTATGGCTACACCTTC	CASTLGPANYGYTF
TRBV10-3	once	TRBD2	TRBJ2-3	TGTGCCATGTCTAGCGGATCTAGCACAGATACGCAGTATTTT	CAMSSGSSTDTQYF
TRBV7-6	-	-	TRBJ2-5	TGTGCCAGCAGCTCGGGGGAGACCCAGTACTTC	CASSSGETQYF
TRBV5-3	-	TRBD2	TRBJ2-7	TGTGCCAGAAGCTTGTGGCGACTAGCGGGAGGGCCGGGGGAGCAGTACTTC	CARSLWRLAGGPGEQYF
TRBV6-6	-	-	TRBJ2-7	TGTGCCAGCAAGGGCGGGATCTCGTTCGCCGAGCAGTACTTC	CASKGGISFAEQYF
TRBV5-5	-	-	TRBJ2-7	TGTGCCAGCAGCTTGGCCTTCGATGACAGTTACGAGCAGTACTTC	CASSLAFDDSYEQYF
TRBV19	-	-	TRBJ2-7	TGTGCCAGTAGTCCCTCCGGGACTGGAAACTACGAGCAGTACTTC	CASSPSGTGNYEQYF
TRBV7-9	-	-	TRBJ2-5	TGTGCCAGCACCCCAGGGACAACCCAAGAGACCCAGTACTTC	CASTPGTTQETQYF
TRBV6-6	-	-	TRBJ2-7	TGTGCCAGCAGTTACTCGTCCGACAGACCCTCCTACGAGCAGTACTTC	CASSYSSDRPSYEQYF
TRBV7-3	-	-	TRBJ2-5	TGTGCCAGCAGCCGGGGCGTAACGGAGACCCAGTACTTC	CASSRGVTETQYF
TRBV5-1	-	TRBD1	TRBJ2-4	TGCGCCAGCAGCCCCGAGACAGGGGAGTTGAGGGCCAAAAACATTCAGTACTTC	CASSPETGELRAKNIQYF
TRBV5-1	-	TRBD1	TRBJ1-2	TGCGCCAGCAGCTTGGTTGTGGACAGGGCCGTCGTAGGCACCTTC	CASSLVVDRAVVGTF
TRBV18	-	-	TRBJ1-1	TGTGCCAGCTCACCACCTAGTCAGCCGAACACTGAAGCTTTCTTT	CASSPPSQPNTEAFF
TRBV2	-	-	TRBJ1-5	TGTGCCAGCGGTTACGCGATTAATCAGCCCCAGCATTTT	CASGYAINQPQHF
TRBV27	-	-	TRBJ1-6	TGTGCCAGCAGTGGCATCTCCTATAATTCACCCCTCCACTTT	CASSGISYNSPLHF
TRBV2	-	TRBD2	TRBJ2-3	TGTGCCAGCAGTAGCGGGGAGACAGATACGCAGTATTTT	CASSSGETDTQYF
TRBV30	-	-	TRBJ1-5	TGTGCCTGGAGTGACAGGGGCAATCAGCCCCAGCATTTT	CAWSDRGNQPQHF
TRBV27	-	TRBD1	TRBJ2-2	TGTGCCAGTAGCCCGGGACAGGGGTACACCGGGGAGCTGTTTTTT	CASSPGQGYTGELFF
TRBV9	-	-	TRBJ1-5	TGTGCCAGCAGCGTGTCCGGGAGCAATCAGCCCCAGCATTTT	CASSVSGSNQPQHF